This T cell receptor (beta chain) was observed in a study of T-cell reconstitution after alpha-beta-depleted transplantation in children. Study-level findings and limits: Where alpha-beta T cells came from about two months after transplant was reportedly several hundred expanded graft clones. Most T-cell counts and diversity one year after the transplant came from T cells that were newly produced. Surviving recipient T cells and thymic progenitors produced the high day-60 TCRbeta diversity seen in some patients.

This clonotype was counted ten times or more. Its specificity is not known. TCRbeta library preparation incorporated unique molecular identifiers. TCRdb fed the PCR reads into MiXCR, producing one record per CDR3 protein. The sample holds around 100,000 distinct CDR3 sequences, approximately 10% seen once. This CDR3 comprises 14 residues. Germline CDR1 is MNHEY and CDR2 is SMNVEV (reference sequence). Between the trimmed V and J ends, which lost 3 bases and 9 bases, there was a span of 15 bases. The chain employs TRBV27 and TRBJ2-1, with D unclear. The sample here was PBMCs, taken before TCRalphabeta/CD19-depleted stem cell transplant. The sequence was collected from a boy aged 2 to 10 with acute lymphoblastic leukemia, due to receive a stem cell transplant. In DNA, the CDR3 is TGTGCCAGCAGTTTCAGAAGCCAGGTTGGTGAGCAGTTCTTC. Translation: CASSFRSQVGEQFF.